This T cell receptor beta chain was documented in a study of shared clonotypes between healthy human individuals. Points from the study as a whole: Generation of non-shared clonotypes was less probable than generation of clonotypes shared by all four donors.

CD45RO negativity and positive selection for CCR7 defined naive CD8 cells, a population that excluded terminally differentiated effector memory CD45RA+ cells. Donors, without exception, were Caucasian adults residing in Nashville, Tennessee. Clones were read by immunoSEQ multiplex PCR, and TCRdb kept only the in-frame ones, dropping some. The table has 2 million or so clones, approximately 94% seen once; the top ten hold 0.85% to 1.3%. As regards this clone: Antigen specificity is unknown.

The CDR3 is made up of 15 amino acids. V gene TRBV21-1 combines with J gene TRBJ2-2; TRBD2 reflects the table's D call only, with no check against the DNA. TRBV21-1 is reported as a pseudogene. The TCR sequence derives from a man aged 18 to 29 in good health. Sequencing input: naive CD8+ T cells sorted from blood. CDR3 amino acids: CASSPPGSNTGELFF. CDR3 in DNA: TGTGCCAGCAGCCCGCCGGGGTCTAACACCGGGGAGCTGTTTTTT.